The present entry profiles one T cell receptor beta chain with its context. The antigen remains undetermined. The sample is drawn from a study of cytomegalovirus exposure and HLA in healthy donors. Study-wide results and limits: Several of the most significant clusters appeared, in a later analysis, to be linked to common viral pathogens. When a later analysis compared HLA-associated TCR beta chains with equally common others, the HLA-associated chains turned out to be more clonally expanded and to have lower generation probabilities.

Amplification used 60 Vbeta primers and 13 Jbeta primers. Sequencing was performed with immunoSEQ multiplex PCR; in TCRdb, only in-frame clones are kept and a portion is missing. The repertoire shows approximately 38,000 clones; the top ten hold roughly 5.9%. This CDR3 comprises 13 residues. Between the trimmed V and J ends, which lost 3 bases and 3 bases, there was a span of 10 bases. Germline V gene data show CDR1 as SGHDT and CDR2 as YYEEEE. The sample was PBMCs. The TCR originated in a human donor in good health. J is TRBJ2-7 and V is TRBV5-6; TRBD1 is a possible D gene (6 bases). CDR3 DNA sequence: TGTGCCAGCAGCTCCCTACAGGGCTACGAGCAGTACTTC. The encoded protein is CASSSLQGYEQYF.